This TCR beta chain derives from a study of blood T cell repertoires in COVID-19. Turning to the study itself: The analysed material was cDNA or gDNA that came from T cells, B-cell-depleted T cells, or PBMCs.

V dropped 2 bases and J dropped 0 bases, with 9 bases sitting between them. CDR3 length equals 15 residues. Germline V gives CDR1 SGHNT, CDR2 YYREEE (reference sequence). In the authors' workflow: By means of reference gene primer amplification, nucleated cell counts were estimated. Profiled with immunoSEQ multiplex PCR; TCRdb holds only in-frame clones, not every one. The V and J calls and clone size were taken over from that table, and D and trimming were inferred from the DNA. Of around 95,000 clones listed, more than 85% are singletons. This chain joins TRBV5-4 and TRBJ2-4; no clear D gene. The source of this sequence is a man aged 45-65 years with active COVID-19. The sample comprised peripheral blood. The CDR3 spells CASSFTERAKNIQYF. The CDR3 coding sequence is TGTGCCAGCAGCTTTACTGAGAGAGCCAAAAACATTCAGTACTTC.